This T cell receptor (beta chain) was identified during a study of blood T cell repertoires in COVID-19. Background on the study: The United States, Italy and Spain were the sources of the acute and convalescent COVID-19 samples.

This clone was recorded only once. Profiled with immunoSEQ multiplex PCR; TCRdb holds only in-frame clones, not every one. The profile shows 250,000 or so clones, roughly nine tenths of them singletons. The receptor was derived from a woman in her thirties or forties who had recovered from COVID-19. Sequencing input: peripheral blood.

This CDR3 is CASSRRASGTDTQYF. The CDR3 coding sequence is TGTGCCAGCAGCCGCCGGGCTAGCGGCACAGATACGCAGTATTTT. The chain is built from TRBV16 and TRBJ2-3; D might be TRBD2 (6 bases). Germline V gives CDR1 KGHSY, CDR2 FQNENV. This CDR3 has 15 amino acids. The germline V and J ends were trimmed by 4 bases and 1 base, with 12 bases remaining between them.